Presented here are 7 T cell receptor beta chains from one specimen sequenced in a study of identical twins. TCRdb analysed the 5' RACE reads with MiXCR anew, one entry per CDR3 protein. The table records roughly 1.6 million distinct CDR3 sequences, about 32% of them present only once. The specimen sequenced was cord blood. These receptors were obtained from a newborn girl in good health.

The chain employs TRBV12-3 or TRBV12-4 and TRBJ2-7, with TRBD2 matching over 10 bases. V lost 1 base, J lost 4 bases, and 13 bases stayed unmatched. The CDR3 runs to 18 residues. CDR3 nucleotides: TGTGCCAGCAGTTTAGTGCCCCTTTCTAGCGGGGGTAGGTACGAGCAGTACTTC. Translated: CASSLVPLSSGGRYEQYF.

This clonotype was counted many times. The chain carries TRBV24-1 and TRBJ2-4; possible D gene TRBD1, 5 bases. Trimming stripped 5 bases from V and 1 base from J, with 5 bases between. The germline gives CDR1 KGHDR, CDR2 SFDVKD. This CDR3 is 13 amino acids long. In DNA, the CDR3 is TGTGCCACCAGTGCAGGGGCCAAAAACATTCAGTACTTC. As protein: CATSAGAKNIQYF.

There are a few counts of this clonotype. The chain is built from TRBV3-1 and TRBJ2-7, with D possibly called TRBD1 or TRBD2 (5 bases each). CDR3 length: 16 amino acids. Germline CDR1 is LGHDT and CDR2 is YNNKEL (reference sequence). Trimming took off 6 bases at V and 3 bases at J, with 21 bases between the two ends. The CDR3 region is CASSQSSWDPIYEQYF. CDR3 nucleotides: TGTGCCAGCAGTCAAAGTAGTTGGGACCCGATCTACGAGCAGTACTTC.

The chain combines TRBV20-1 with TRBJ2-7; tentative D call: TRBD2 (6 bases). Germline values: CDR1 DFQATT, CDR2 SNEGSKA (reference sequence). The V and J ends lost 7 bases and 1 base respectively, with 11 bases between them. The CDR3 contains 12 residues. The CDR3 nucleotides are TGCAGTGGTCGCGGGGATTCCTACGAGCAGTACTTC. This sequence encodes CSGRGDSYEQYF.

V gene TRBV20-1 combines with J gene TRBJ2-1, with 8 bases identical to TRBD2. V dropped 4 bases and J dropped 9; count of bases not matched to a gene: 5. The CDR3 length is 12 residues. Germline V gene sequence: CDR1 DFQATT, CDR2 SNEGSKA (reference sequence). The CDR3 loop is CSAKRETSEQFF. The CDR3 region has the DNA TGCAGTGCTAAGCGGGAGACAAGTGAGCAGTTCTTC.

The J gene is TRBJ2-5, the V gene TRBV6-1; the D is unclear. Germline V lookup: CDR1 MNHNS, CDR2 SASEGT. The length of the CDR3 is 13 residues. V was clipped by 5 bases and J by 4 bases, with 11 bases between them. In nucleotides, the CDR3 is TGTGCCAGCAGTATCTCGCATTTAGAGACCCAGTACTTC. It yields the protein CASSISHLETQYF.

The gene calls are TRBV20-1 and TRBJ1-1, with D perhaps matching TRBD1 (5 bases). The CDR3 length is 13 residues. Germline V gene data show CDR1 as DFQATT and CDR2 as SNEGSKA (reference sequence). V was shortened by 5 bases and J by 5 bases, with 15 bases between the two germline ends. The CDR3 reads CSAVGRAWTEAFF. As DNA, the CDR3 is TGCAGTGCTGTAGGCAGGGCGTGGACTGAAGCTTTCTTT.